One sample yielded the 17 T cell receptor beta chains listed below, sequenced in a study of blood T cell repertoires in COVID-19. Sequencing used immunoSEQ multiplex PCR; TCRdb keeps in-frame clones, though not all of them. The table has hundreds of thousands of clones, about 89% seen once; the top ten hold 3.5% to 4.5%. The sequenced sample was PBMCs or T cells enriched from blood (not recorded which). All receptors come from a woman aged 25 to 39 who had recovered from COVID-19.

The sample holds many counts of this clone. This rearrangement joins TRBV4-3 to TRBJ1-2; no clear D gene. V lost 0 bases and J 3 bases, leaving 11 bases between the germline ends. The CDR3 is 15 amino acids. CDR1 and CDR2 (germline): LGHNA, YSLEER. CDR3 DNA sequence: TGCGCCAGCAGCCAAGATCTGGGGAGGGACTATGGCTACACCTTC. Protein sequence: CASSQDLGRDYGYTF.

The rearrangement links TRBV20-1 to TRBJ2-1; 10 bases are shared with TRBD1. CDR1 and CDR2 from the germline V gene are DFQATT and SNEGSKA (reference sequence). There are 15 residues in the CDR3. With 3 bases clipped from V and 4 bases from J, the junction kept 6 bases outside the gene matches. CDR3 coding DNA: TGCAGTGCTAGTCTGGACAGGGGGTTTTACAATGAGCAGTTCTTC. Protein product: CSASLDRGFYNEQFF.

The V gene is TRBV27, the J gene TRBJ2-3; D perhaps matches TRBD2 (6 bases). The V gene's germline CDR1 is MNHEY and CDR2 SMNVEV (reference sequence). The CDR3 is 15 amino acids. V lost 2 bases and J lost 0, with 9 bases in between. The CDR3 DNA is TGTGCCAGCAGTTTACGGGGACTGAGCACAGATACGCAGTATTTT. Its protein product is CASSLRGLSTDTQYF.

The chain is built from TRBV7-2 and TRBJ1-2; no firm D call. V was cut by 1 base and J by 3 bases, with 6 bases left in between. Germline values: CDR1 SGHTA, CDR2 FQGNSA. This CDR3 spans 13 amino acids. CDR3 in DNA: TGTGCCAGCAGCTTAGTGGGAGACTATGGCTACACCTTC. Its translation is CASSLVGDYGYTF.

The rearrangement joins TRBV24-1 to TRBJ2-1; TRBD2 matches at 7 bases. The CDR3 has 16 residues. CDR1 KGHDR and CDR2 SFDVKD come from the germline V gene. J was trimmed by 3 bases and V by 6 bases; bases with no gene match: 10. CDR3 DNA: TGTGCCACCAGTAACACCGGGGGAGGGCTCTACAATGAGCAGTTCTTC. This sequence encodes CATSNTGGGLYNEQFF.

The V gene is TRBV7-6, the J gene TRBJ2-7, with TRBD1 matching over 9 bases. This CDR3 comprises 15 residues. With V trimmed by 1 base and J by 3 bases, 4 bases remained unmatched. Per germline, CDR1 SGHVS and CDR2 FNYEAQ. The CDR3 region is CASSLGGQGRYEQYF. The CDR3 DNA sequence: TGTGCCAGCAGCTTAGGGGGACAGGGCCGCTACGAGCAGTACTTC. Supplemented by reference TRBV7-6 and TRBJ2-7, the full variable domain reads GAGVSQSPRYKVTKRGQDVALRCDPISGHVSLYWYRQALGQGPEFLTYFNYEAQQDKSGLPNDRFSAERPEGSISTLTIQRTEQRDSAMYRCASSLGGQGRYEQYFGPGTRLTVT.

V gene TRBV12-3 or TRBV12-4 combines with J gene TRBJ2-1; 10 bases agree with TRBD2. Trimming removed 6 bases from V and 9 bases from J; junction bases left unmatched: 5. This CDR3 region has 13 residues. The chain's CDR3 is CASRRAGGGEQFF. The CDR3 nucleotides are TGTGCCAGCAGACGAGCGGGAGGGGGTGAGCAGTTCTTC.

This chain connects TRBV28 to TRBJ2-5; D is perhaps TRBD2 (6 bases). CDR1 MDHEN and CDR2 SYDVKM come from the germline V gene. Trimming removed 2 bases from V and 2 bases from J, with 12 bases in between. The CDR3 sequence is 15 residues long. The CDR3 sequence is CASSLPGDGQETQYF. CDR3 nucleotide sequence: TGTGCCAGCAGTTTACCGGGAGATGGGCAAGAGACCCAGTACTTC.

This CDR3 is CATSVTGQETQYF. CDR3 DNA sequence: TGTGCCACCAGTGTTACGGGCCAAGAGACCCAGTACTTC. The V call is TRBV24-1, the J call TRBJ2-5, with D unclear. V was clipped by 5 bases and J by 1 base, with 7 bases between them. The germline gives CDR1 KGHDR, CDR2 SFDVKD. The CDR3 totals 13 residues.

This clone is a singleton in its sample. This chain links TRBV6-5 with TRBJ2-5; tentative D call: TRBD1 (5 bases). Trimming removed 5 bases from V and 2 bases from J, with 15 bases in between. Germline-derived CDR1 and CDR2 are MNHEY and SVGAGI. This CDR3 has 15 amino acids. The CDR3 DNA sequence: TGTGCCAGCAGTCGCCAGACTGGGGCTCAAGAGACCCAGTACTTC. Its protein product is CASSRQTGAQETQYF.

The chain combines TRBV13 with TRBJ2-1; D gene unclear. This CDR3 is built from 16 residues. The germline V gene encodes CDR1 PRHDT and CDR2 FYEKMQ (reference sequence). V was clipped by 0 bases and J by 4 bases, with 13 bases between them. CDR3 DNA: TGTGCCAGCAGCTTAGGCCTCGGAGCCATTTACAATGAGCAGTTCTTC. Protein: CASSLGLGAIYNEQFF.

Comment on this clone: Within the sample, other DNA sequences also encode this same CDR3. CDR3 nucleotides: TGTGCCAGCAGCCCGGGACTAGCGGGAGATACGCAGTATTTT. Its protein is CASSPGLAGDTQYF. The chain is built from TRBV7-2 and TRBJ2-3; 12 bases align to TRBD2. The germline gives CDR1 SGHTA, CDR2 FQGNSA. The CDR3 sequence is 14 residues long. Unmatched junction bases numbered 2, after V lost 5 bases and J lost 5 bases.

This chain uses TRBV29-1 with TRBJ1-2; 9 positions match TRBD1. The V gene's germline CDR1 is SQVTM and CDR2 ANQGSEA. With V trimmed by 5 bases and J by 7 bases, 8 bases remained unmatched. The CDR3 is 13 residues long. Written as DNA, the CDR3 is TGCAGCGTTCTCGACAGGGGGATGGGTGGCTACACCTTC. Its translation is CSVLDRGMGGYTF.

V and J are TRBV5-4 and TRBJ1-2; 9 bases match TRBD1. The length of the CDR3 is 15 residues. Per germline, CDR1 SGHNT and CDR2 YYREEE (reference sequence). Germline trimming cut 7 bases from V and 8 bases from J; bases unmatched to any gene: 15. DNA of the CDR3: TGTGCCAGCCTTTCCGGGACAGGGTCGGGGAGCGGCTACACCTTC. Its protein is CASLSGTGSGSGYTF.

This rearrangement joins TRBV10-3 to TRBJ1-5, with D perhaps matching TRBD1 (5 bases). Trimming pared 7 bases from V and 3 bases from J, leaving 10 bases between. The CDR3 is 13 residues long. Germline values: CDR1 ENHRY, CDR2 SYGVKD. CDR3 region: CAIKQAPNQPQHF. The DNA of the CDR3 is TGTGCCATCAAACAGGCTCCCAATCAGCCCCAGCATTTT.

The chain is built from TRBV4-1 and TRBJ1-5; tentatively, D is TRBD1 (6 bases). The length of the CDR3 is 16 residues. Trimming removed 4 bases at V and 4 bases at J, with 17 bases between. CDR1 and CDR2 (germline): MGHRA, YSYEKL. CDR3 bases: TGCGCCAGCAGCCCTTCCGGGGGGGCCTCAAATCAGCCCCAGCATTTT. It is translated as CASSPSGGASNQPQHF.

The genes are TRBV19 and TRBJ1-1; 9 nucleotides agree with TRBD1. V lost 8 bases and J lost 2; bases outside the gene matches: 3. The CDR3 is 13 amino acids. Germline values: CDR1 LNHDA, CDR2 SQIVND (reference sequence). CDR3 sequence: CASSDRGNTEAFF. CDR3 DNA sequence: TGTGCCAGTTCGGACAGGGGCAACACTGAAGCTTTCTTT.